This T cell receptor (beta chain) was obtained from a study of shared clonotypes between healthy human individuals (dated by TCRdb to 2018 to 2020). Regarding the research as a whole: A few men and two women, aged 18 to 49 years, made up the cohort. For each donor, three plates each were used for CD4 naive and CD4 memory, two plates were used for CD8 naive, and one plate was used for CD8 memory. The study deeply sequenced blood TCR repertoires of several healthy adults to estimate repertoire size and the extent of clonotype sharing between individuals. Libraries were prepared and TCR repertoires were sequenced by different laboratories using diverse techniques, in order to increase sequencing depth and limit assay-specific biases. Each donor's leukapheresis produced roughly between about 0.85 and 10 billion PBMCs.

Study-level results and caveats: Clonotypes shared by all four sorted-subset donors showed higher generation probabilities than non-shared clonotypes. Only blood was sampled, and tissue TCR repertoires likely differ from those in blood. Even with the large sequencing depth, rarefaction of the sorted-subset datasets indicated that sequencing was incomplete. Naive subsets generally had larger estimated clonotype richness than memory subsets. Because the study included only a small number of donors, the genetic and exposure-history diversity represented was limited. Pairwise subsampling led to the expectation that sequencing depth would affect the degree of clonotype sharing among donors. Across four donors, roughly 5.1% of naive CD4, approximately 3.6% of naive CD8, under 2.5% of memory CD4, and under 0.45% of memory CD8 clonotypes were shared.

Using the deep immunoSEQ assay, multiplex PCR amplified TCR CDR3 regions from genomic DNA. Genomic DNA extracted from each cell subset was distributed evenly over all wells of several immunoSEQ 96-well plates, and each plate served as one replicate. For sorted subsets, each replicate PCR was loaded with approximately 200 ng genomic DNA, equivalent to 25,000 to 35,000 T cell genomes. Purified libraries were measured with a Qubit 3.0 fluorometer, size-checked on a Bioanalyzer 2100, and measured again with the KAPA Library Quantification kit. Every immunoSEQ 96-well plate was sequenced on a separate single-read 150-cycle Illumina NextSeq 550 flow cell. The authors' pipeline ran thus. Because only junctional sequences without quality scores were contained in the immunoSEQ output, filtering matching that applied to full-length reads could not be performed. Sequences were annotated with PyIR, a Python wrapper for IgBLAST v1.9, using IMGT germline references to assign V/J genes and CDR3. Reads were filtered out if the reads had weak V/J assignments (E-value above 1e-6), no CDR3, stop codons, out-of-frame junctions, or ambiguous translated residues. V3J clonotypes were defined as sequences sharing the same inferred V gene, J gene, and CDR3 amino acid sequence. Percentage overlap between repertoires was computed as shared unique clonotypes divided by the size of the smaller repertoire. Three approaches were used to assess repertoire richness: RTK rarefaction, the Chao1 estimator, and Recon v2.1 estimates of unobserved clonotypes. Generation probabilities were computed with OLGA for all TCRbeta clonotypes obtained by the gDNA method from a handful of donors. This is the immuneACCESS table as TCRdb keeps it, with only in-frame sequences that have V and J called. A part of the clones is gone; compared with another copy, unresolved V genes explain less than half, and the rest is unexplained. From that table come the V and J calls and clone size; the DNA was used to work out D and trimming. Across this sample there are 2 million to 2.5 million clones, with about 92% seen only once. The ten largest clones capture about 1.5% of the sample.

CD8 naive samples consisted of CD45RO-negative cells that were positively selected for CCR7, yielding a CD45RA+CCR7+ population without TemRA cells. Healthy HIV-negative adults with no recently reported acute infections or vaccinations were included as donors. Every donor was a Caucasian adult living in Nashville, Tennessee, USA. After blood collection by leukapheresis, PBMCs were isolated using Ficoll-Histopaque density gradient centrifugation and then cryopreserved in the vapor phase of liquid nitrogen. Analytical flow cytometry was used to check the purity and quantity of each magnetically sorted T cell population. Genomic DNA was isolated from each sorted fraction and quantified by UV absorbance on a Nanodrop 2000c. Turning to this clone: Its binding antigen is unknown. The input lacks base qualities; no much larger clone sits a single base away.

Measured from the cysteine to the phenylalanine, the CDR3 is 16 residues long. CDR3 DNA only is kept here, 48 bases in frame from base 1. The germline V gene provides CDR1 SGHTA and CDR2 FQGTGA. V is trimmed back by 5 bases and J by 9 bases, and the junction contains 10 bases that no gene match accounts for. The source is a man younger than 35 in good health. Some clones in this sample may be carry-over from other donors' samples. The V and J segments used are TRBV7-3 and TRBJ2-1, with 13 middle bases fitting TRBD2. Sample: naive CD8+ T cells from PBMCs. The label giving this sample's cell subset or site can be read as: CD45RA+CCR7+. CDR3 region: CASSPYGTSGIGEQFF. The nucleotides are TGTGCCAGCAGCCCGTACGGGACTAGCGGGATCGGTGAGCAGTTCTTC.